The 3 T cell receptor beta chains below come from one sample, sequenced in a study of T cell responses to AZD1222 COVID-19 vaccine. The method was immunoSEQ multiplex PCR; TCRdb's version includes in-frame clones alone and lacks a portion of them. The table includes more than 150,000 clones, around 90% detected once. Sequences were derived from peripheral blood, sampled on day 0 of AZD1222 vaccination. The receptors originated from an adult in good health.

The CDR3 loop reads CAIGIYANEQFF. The CDR3 bases are TGTGCCATAGGAATATACGCCAATGAGCAGTTCTTC. The chain links TRBV10-3 to TRBJ2-1; D uncertain. The germline gives CDR1 ENHRY, CDR2 SYGVKD. There are 12 residues in the CDR3. Trimming took 9 bases from V and 6 from J, leaving 12 bases between them.

The chain joins TRBV5-1 to TRBJ1-2; the match to TRBD1 covers 10 bases. V was clipped by 4 bases and J by 0 bases; unmatched bases: 6. Germline CDR1 is SGHRS and CDR2 is YFSETQ. This CDR3 spans 16 amino acids. The CDR3 is CASSGGTGVANYGYTF. CDR3 sequence (DNA): TGCGCCAGCAGCGGCGGGACAGGGGTAGCTAACTATGGCTACACCTTC.

This chain uses TRBV6-5 with TRBJ2-7; 12 nucleotides match TRBD2. The V gene's germline CDR1 is MNHEY and CDR2 SVGAGI. J lost 5 bases, V lost 4 bases, and 6 bases had no gene match. There are 15 residues in the CDR3. CDR3 in DNA: TGTGCCAGCAGTTTCTGGACTAGCGGGAACCACGAGCAGTACTTC. Translating it yields CASSFWTSGNHEQYF.